The T cell receptor beta chain described here comes from a study of tumor-infiltrating lymphocytes in primary liver carcinoma. The wider study: The study reported T1-T3 N0M0 tumors spanning 4.2 to 10 cm.

This clonotype has a single count. Relative to the germline gene, one junction end is altered; a read error may explain this. TCR beta cDNA was prepared out of approximately 470 ng total RNA by means of a constant-region primer. Generation of the TCR beta libraries relied on three nested multiplex PCR rounds using slightly modified ARM-PCR. Each of the first two PCR rounds ran approximately 10 cycles with TRBV1-TRBV30 forward and C-beta reverse primers. TCRdb redid the calling of the multiplex PCR reads with MiXCR, one entry per CDR3 protein. The sample includes 22,000 or so distinct CDR3 sequences, more than 75% seen only once; the top ten take less than 40%. CDR1 and CDR2 (germline): WSHSY, SAAADI. This CDR3 has 15 residues. It was from approximately 20-30 mg of unsorted bulk tissue that RNA and DNA were co-extracted. Surgical resection treated primary liver carcinoma in the patients. There were five separate regions sampled from each tumor.

The specimen was liver tumor tissue from sampling region 2. Indicated subset: tumor region T2, inferior pole. The V gene is TRBV10-2, the J gene TRBJ2-1; 11 bases align to TRBD2. The sequence was collected from a woman in her 30s with primary liver carcinoma and hepatitis B virus infection. The CDR3 nucleotides read TGCGTCAGCAACAAGCTAGCGGGAGGACGAAATGAACAGTTATTC. Protein product: CVSNKLAGGRNEQLF.